Below are 30 T cell receptor beta chains sequenced from a single sample in a study of cytomegalovirus exposure and HLA in healthy donors listed by TCRdb under 2017. Libraries were built with the immunoSEQ multiplex PCR assay. For the multiplex PCR, a mixture combining 60 forward primers for TCR Vbeta segments and 13 reverse primers for TCR Jbeta segments was used. As stored in TCRdb, this immuneACCESS dataset retains in-frame rearrangements with V and J assigned. A fraction of the clones does not appear; measured against another copy, unresolved V genes explain less than half of the discrepancy, and the remainder lacks a known reason. The sample table lists more than 150,000 clones, about 81% of them with a count of one. The ten largest clones take up roughly 2% of the sample. The sample was PBMCs. The source is a woman aged 25 to 39 in good health and CMV-seronegative.

This sequence joins TRBV11-3 and TRBJ2-6; possible D gene TRBD2, 5 bases. This CDR3 spans 20 amino acids. The germline V gene encodes CDR1 SGHNT and CDR2 YENEEA. V lost 4 bases to trimming and J lost 2 bases, with 24 bases between them. CDR3 sequence (DNA): TGTGCCAGCAGCTCCTATTCAAGGACTGATAGAGCGACTGGGGCCAACGTCCTGACTTTC. It is translated as CASSSYSRTDRATGANVLTF.

This chain uses TRBV30 with TRBJ2-3, with TRBD1 matching over 10 bases. V shed 2 bases and J 5 bases; nucleotides not matched to a gene: 7. In germline, CDR1 is GTSNPN, CDR2 SVGIG (reference sequence). The CDR3 has 15 amino acids. The CDR3 region has the DNA TGTGCCTGGAGTACTAAAGGACAGGGGGGAGATACGCAGTATTTT. Encoded protein: CAWSTKGQGGDTQYF.

For this clone: Different DNA sequences within this sample yield the same CDR3. The chain carries TRBV30 and TRBJ2-1, with D tentatively TRBD2 (6 bases). This CDR3 spans 14 amino acids. With 7 bases removed from V and 7 bases from J, the gap between germline ends came to 20 bases. Germline lookup yields CDR1 GTSNPN and CDR2 SVGIG (reference sequence). As DNA, the CDR3 is TGTGCCTCTGGTTCGGGAGTTCCATATAATGAGCAGTTCTTC. Residues: CASGSGVPYNEQFF.

The rearrangement uses TRBV11-2 and TRBJ2-1; D possibly corresponds to TRBD2 (5 bases). CDR3 length: 15 residues. Germline CDR1 SGHAT, CDR2 FQNNGV. With 1 base removed from V and 0 bases from J, the gap between germline ends came to 7 bases. CDR3 sequence: CASSLAGSSYNEQFF. In nucleotides, the CDR3 is TGTGCCAGCAGCTTAGCGGGGAGCTCCTACAATGAGCAGTTCTTC. Using reference TRBV11-2 and TRBJ2-1 for the parts outside the CDR3, the full variable domain is EAGVAQSPRYKIIEKRQSVAFWCNPISGHATLYWYQQILGQGPKLLIQFQNNGVVDDSQLPKDRFSAERLKGVDSTLKIQPAKLEDSAVYLCASSLAGSSYNEQFFGPGTRLTVL.

The gene calls are TRBV7-6 and TRBJ2-7, with D perhaps TRBD1 (6 bases). Trimming left V 5 bases short and J 1 base short, with 9 bases between. CDR1 SGHVS and CDR2 FNYEAQ come from the germline V gene. This CDR3 spans 13 amino acids. Here the CDR3 DNA reads TGTGCCAGCAGCCCAGGGGAATCCTACGAGCAGTACTTC. It codes for CASSPGESYEQYF.

The chain combines TRBV15 with TRBJ2-2; a weak D match, TRBD1 (5 bases). This CDR3 is 14 amino acids long. CDR1 and CDR2 from the germline V gene are LNHNV and YYDKDF (reference sequence). V was cut by 0 bases and J by 7 bases, with 9 bases left in between. The CDR3 DNA is TGTGCCACCAGCAGAGATTCAGGGTTCGGGGAGCTGTTTTTT. Translated, it gives CATSRDSGFGELFF.

This clone was seen only once. J is TRBJ1-1 and V is TRBV19; D is undetermined. The CDR3 totals 16 residues. V shed 4 bases and J shed 1 base, with 16 bases lying between them. Germline V gene lookup returns CDR1 LNHDA and CDR2 SQIVND (reference sequence). The CDR3 DNA reads TGTGCCAGTAGTAAACCTTTCGAGGCTTCGAACACTGAAGCTTTCTTT. Amino acid sequence: CASSKPFEASNTEAFF.

The chain carries TRBV7-8 and TRBJ2-1, with TRBD1 as a possible D gene (6 bases). Germline V gives CDR1 SGHVS, CDR2 FQNEAQ. V lost 5 bases and J lost 0, with 17 bases in between. The CDR3 is 17 amino acids. CDR3 in DNA: TGTGCCAGCAGCCCCGAATCCGGGACAATCTCCTACAATGAGCAGTTCTTC. Translation gives CASSPESGTISYNEQFF.

Only a few counts were recorded for this clone. The chain is built from TRBV30 and TRBJ1-1; D perhaps matches TRBD1 (6 bases). CDR3 length equals 14 residues. The ends were cut back, 4 bases at V and 1 base at J, with 13 bases in the middle. Per germline, CDR1 GTSNPN and CDR2 SVGIG (reference sequence). In DNA, the CDR3 is TGTGCCTGGATAACAGGGCTGCGGAACACTGAAGCTTTCTTT. Its translation: CAWITGLRNTEAFF.

This rearrangement joins TRBV7-2 to TRBJ2-5, with D perhaps TRBD1 (6 bases). This CDR3 is 14 amino acids long. V lost 2 bases and J lost 5, with 12 bases in between. Germline V lookup: CDR1 SGHTA, CDR2 FQGNSA. The CDR3 loop reads CASSLSGTRETQYF. In DNA form, the CDR3 reads TGTGCCAGCAGCTTATCCGGGACACGGGAGACCCAGTACTTC.

The CDR3 sequence is CASSLEAGGSYEQYF. DNA of the CDR3: TGTGCCAGCAGCTTAGAAGCGGGAGGCTCCTACGAGCAGTACTTC. V gene TRBV7-9 combines with J gene TRBJ2-7; 9 bases map to TRBD2. The CDR3 has 15 amino acids. In germline, CDR1 is SEHNR, CDR2 FQNEAQ (reference sequence). V shed 1 base and J 0 bases; nucleotides not matched to a gene: 1.

The gene calls are TRBV5-1 and TRBJ1-1; D perhaps matches TRBD1 (6 bases). Between the trimmed V and J ends, which lost 1 base and 1 base, there was a span of 11 bases. Germline V gene data show CDR1 as SGHRS and CDR2 as YFSETQ. The CDR3 contains 15 residues. Here the CDR3 DNA reads TGCGCCAGCAGCTTGTACAGGGTGGGGAACACTGAAGCTTTCTTT. Protein: CASSLYRVGNTEAFF.

This clone was seen only a few times. The chain links TRBV27 to TRBJ2-2; the D is unclear. V was cut by 3 bases and J by 0 bases, with 8 bases left in between. CDR3 length: 15 amino acids. CDR1 is MNHEY and CDR2 is SMNVEV in the germline V gene (reference sequence). CDR3 residues: CASSLTAANTGELFF. DNA for the CDR3: TGTGCCAGCAGTTTGACGGCGGCGAACACCGGGGAGCTGTTTTTT.

The rearrangement joins TRBV29-1 to TRBJ1-2, with 8 bases that match TRBD1. With V trimmed by 7 bases and J by 8 bases, 15 bases remained unmatched. This CDR3 is 14 amino acids long. CDR1 and CDR2 from the germline V gene are SQVTM and ANQGSEA. Written as DNA, the CDR3 is TGCAGCGCAATCCTTGACCGACAGGGGTGGGGCTACACCTTC. It is translated as CSAILDRQGWGYTF.

This sequence joins TRBV29-1 and TRBJ2-3; 8 nucleotides match TRBD2. The CDR3 has 14 residues. Germline trimming cut 3 bases from V and 6 bases from J; bases unmatched to any gene: 8. Germline V gene sequence: CDR1 SQVTM, CDR2 ANQGSEA. The CDR3 coding sequence is TGCAGCGTTGAGGGCGGGGGGCGCGCGGATACGCAGTATTTT. Protein: CSVEGGGRADTQYF.

The chain employs TRBV5-4 and TRBJ1-1, with 7 bases matching TRBD1. The V segment lost 4 bases and the J segment 2 bases; nucleotides outside the gene matches: 20. The CDR3 sequence is 19 residues long. Germline V gene lookup returns CDR1 SGHNT and CDR2 YYREEE (reference sequence). CDR3 amino acids: CASSQPRYSDRSSNTEAFF. In nucleotides, the CDR3 is TGTGCCAGCAGCCAACCCAGGTACTCGGACAGGAGCTCTAACACTGAAGCTTTCTTT.

This chain links TRBV7-2 with TRBJ2-3, with a tentative D call TRBD2 (6 bases). V was cut by 2 bases and J by 1 base, with 16 bases left in between. Germline V gives CDR1 SGHTA, CDR2 FQGNSA. The CDR3 extends over 17 amino acids. As DNA, the CDR3 is TGTGCCAGCAGCTTATCTTTGGCCGGGGGTGGCACAGATACGCAGTATTTT. It yields the protein CASSLSLAGGGTDTQYF. Complete variable domain (other parts from reference TRBV7-2 and TRBJ2-3): GAGVSQSPSNKVTEKGKDVELRCDPISGHTALYWYRQSLGQGLEFLIYFQGNSAPDKSGLPSDRFSAERTGGSVSTLTIQRTQQEDSAVYLCASSLSLAGGGTDTQYFGPGTRLTVL.

The rearrangement joins TRBV5-6 to TRBJ1-4, with TRBD1 identical over 11 bases. The CDR3 extends over 14 amino acids. Germline values: CDR1 SGHDT, CDR2 YYEEEE. V shed 2 bases, J shed 8 bases, and the junction held 2 bases outside the gene matches. The CDR3 sequence: CASSLRTGGEKLFF. CDR3 nucleotide sequence: TGTGCCAGCAGCTTACGGACAGGGGGCGAAAAACTGTTTTTT.

The rearrangement uses TRBV13 and TRBJ1-1, with TRBD1 as a possible D gene (6 bases). The V gene lost 0 bases and the J gene lost 11 bases, with 13 bases spanning the gap. The CDR3 extends over 13 amino acids. Germline loops: CDR1 PRHDT, CDR2 FYEKMQ (reference sequence). The CDR3 bases are TGTGCCAGCAGCTTAGGGTCGACAGGTGGGGCTTTCTTT. Translating gives CASSLGSTGGAFF.

The chain carries TRBV10-3 and TRBJ1-5; D is possibly TRBD1 (6 bases). V dropped 10 bases and J dropped 0 bases, with 10 bases sitting between them. Germline V gene sequence: CDR1 ENHRY, CDR2 SYGVKD. The CDR3 sequence is 13 residues long. The CDR3 spells CATSDSSNQPQHF. Here the CDR3 DNA reads TGTGCCACTTCGGACAGTAGCAATCAGCCCCAGCATTTT.

The chain recombines TRBV5-1 with TRBJ2-3; no clear D. Looked up from germline, CDR1 is SGHRS and CDR2 is YFSETQ. This CDR3 has 15 amino acids. V was trimmed by 1 base and J by 0 bases, leaving 9 bases between them. CDR3 nucleotide sequence: TGCGCCAGCAGCTTGTTCCAGGATAGCACAGATACGCAGTATTTT. Residues: CASSLFQDSTDTQYF. The whole variable domain, remainder taken from reference TRBV5-1 and TRBJ2-3, is KAGVTQTPRYLIKTRGQQVTLSCSPISGHRSVSWYQQTPGQGLQFLFEYFSETQRNKGNFPGRFSGRQFSNSRSEMNVSTLELGDSALYLCASSLFQDSTDTQYFGPGTRLTVL.

V and J are TRBV30 and TRBJ1-2, with a possible D match to TRBD1 (6 bases). V was trimmed by 0 bases and J by 4 bases, leaving 9 bases between them. In germline, CDR1 is GTSNPN, CDR2 SVGIG (reference sequence). The CDR3 is made up of 13 amino acids. The CDR3 DNA reads TGTGCCTGGAGTGTCCAGGGGCCCTATGGCTACACCTTC. This gives the protein CAWSVQGPYGYTF.

The chain couples TRBV12-5 to TRBJ1-3, with a tentative D call TRBD1 (5 bases). V dropped 4 bases and J dropped 2 bases, with 21 bases sitting between them. Germline lookup yields CDR1 LGHNT and CDR2 FRNRAP. The CDR3 runs to 18 residues. In nucleotides, the CDR3 is TGTGCTAGTGGTTCTCGGGGGGTGATGGGGGTCCCTGGAAACACCATATATTTT. As protein: CASGSRGVMGVPGNTIYF. Combining the CDR3 with reference TRBV12-5 and TRBJ1-3 gives the whole variable domain DARVTQTPRHKVTEMGQEVTMRCQPILGHNTVFWYRQTMMQGLELLAYFRNRAPLDDSGMPKDRFSAEMPDATLATLKIQPSEPRDSAVYFCASGSRGVMGVPGNTIYFGEGSWLTVV.

There are a few counts of this clone. The V call is TRBV2, the J call TRBJ2-2, with a possible D match to TRBD2 (5 bases). Deletions cut 2 bases from V and 6 bases from J, with 13 bases between. There are 15 residues in the CDR3. Germline V gives CDR1 SNHLY, CDR2 FYNNEI. CDR3 in DNA: TGTGCCAGCAGTGAAAGAGGGAGCATCGCCGGGGAGCTGTTTTTT. Translating it yields CASSERGSIAGELFF.

The chain combines TRBV5-6 with TRBJ1-2, with a tentative D call TRBD1 (5 bases). This CDR3 is built from 17 residues. Germline CDR1 SGHDT, CDR2 YYEEEE. Trimming pared 4 bases from V and 2 bases from J, leaving 21 bases between. The CDR3 DNA reads as TGTGCCAGCAGCACATTCAGGGCGGGGGACCCCAACTATGGCTACACCTTC. As protein: CASSTFRAGDPNYGYTF.

This clone was counted once. The rearrangement uses TRBV19 and TRBJ2-3, with a possible D match to TRBD2 (6 bases). The CDR3 spans 15 residues. The V gene lost 7 bases and the J gene lost 3 bases, with 17 bases spanning the gap. CDR1 is LNHDA and CDR2 is SQIVND in the germline V gene (reference sequence). CDR3 protein: CASNPTRSMTDTQYF. In DNA form, the CDR3 reads TGTGCCAGTAACCCGACTAGGAGTATGACAGATACGCAGTATTTT.

The chain couples TRBV19 to TRBJ1-6; no clear D. The V and J ends lost 2 bases and 9 bases respectively, with 11 bases between them. The CDR3 totals 14 residues. CDR1 is LNHDA, CDR2 SQIVND, per germline (reference sequence). CDR3 DNA sequence: TGTGCCAGTAGTATACCTTTTAGCGGTTCACCCCTCCACTTT. Its translation is CASSIPFSGSPLHF.

The CDR3 region is CASSRPGGTSGEQYF. The DNA for the CDR3 is TGTGCCAGCAGCCGACCGGGGGGGACCTCGGGCGAGCAGTACTTC. This chain joins TRBV28 and TRBJ2-7, with 8 bases that match TRBD2. Per germline, CDR1 MDHEN and CDR2 SYDVKM. CDR3 size: 15 residues. Trimming took 6 bases from V and 6 from J; bases not matched to a gene: 13. Full variable domain (missing parts from reference TRBV28 and TRBJ2-7): DVKVTQSSRYLVKRTGEKVFLECVQDMDHENMFWYRQDPGLGLRLIYFSYDVKMKEKGDIPEGYSVSREKKERFSLILESASTNQTSMYLCASSRPGGTSGEQYFGPGTRLTVT.

V and J are TRBV11-1 and TRBJ2-3; TRBD1 aligns across 8 bases. The CDR3 runs 14 residues. Germline CDR1 SGHAT, CDR2 FQDESV (reference sequence). V shed 5 bases, J shed 11 bases, and the junction held 12 bases outside the gene matches. The DNA for the CDR3 is TGTGCCAGCAGCACATTGAGAGCACAGGGGGGGCAGTATTTT. Encoded protein: CASSTLRAQGGQYF.

V usage is TRBV2 and J usage is TRBJ2-2; the match to TRBD1 covers 9 bases. Germline-derived CDR1 and CDR2 are SNHLY and FYNNEI. The CDR3 sequence is 16 residues long. V trimming: 4 bases; J trimming: 7 bases; junction bases outside the gene matches: 10. CDR3 sequence reads: CASSGARDRGNGELFF. The DNA for the CDR3 is TGTGCCAGCAGTGGGGCTCGAGACAGGGGGAACGGGGAGCTGTTTTTT.